This T cell receptor (beta chain) was sequenced in a study of response to subunit inactivated influenza vaccine. Study-level points and caveats: Authors suggested each seasonal influenza vaccination recruits few new T cells.

MiXCR, applied by TCRdb to the RT-PCR reads, yields one record per CDR3 protein. The sample has almost 250,000 distinct CDR3 sequences, 9.5% to 15% seen once. As concerns this clonotype: Antigen: not known. A junction end diverges from the germline sequence, so it may reflect a read error.

This CDR3 has 19 amino acids. Germline V gives CDR1 MGHRA, CDR2 YSYEKL. The clonotype comes from a man between 45 and 60 years old who received an inactivated influenza vaccine. The V call is TRBV4-1, the J call TRBJ1-4, with a weak D call TRBD1 (5 bases). Sequenced here: non-naive T cells sorted from PBMCs, sampled around two weeks before vaccination. CDR3 nucleotides: TGCGCCAGCAGCCAAGCAGTGGGACGAGTGGGGCAGGGTAATGATAAACTGTTTTTT. Translated, it gives CASSQAVGRVGQGNDKLFF.